This is a list of T cell receptor beta chains from one sample in a study of identical twins. TCRdb fed the 5' RACE reads into MiXCR, producing one record per CDR3 protein. The sample shows some 690,000 distinct CDR3 sequences, approximately 21% of them seen only once. These data were also reused for a study on T cells expressing NK-cell markers.

Sequenced: PBMCs. These TCRs come from a woman aged 18-30 years in good health. Both conserved end residues are part of each CDR3. The D gene is left open where the match is weak. Some rows mark clone size as missing; the rest say once, few, many or name a class of expanded clone.

TRBV6-1,.,few,TRBJ2-3,TGTGCCAGCTCACGGGGAAGCCATGCAGATACGCAGTATTTT,CASSRGSHADTQYF
TRBV20-1,.,once,TRBJ1-2,TGCAGTGCTAGTAAAGGGACCGCGGAAGGCTACACCTTC,CSASKGTAEGYTF
TRBV7-8,TRBD1,.,TRBJ2-7,TGTGCCAGCAGCTATAGGCGGGTCAGGGGGCGCACCCACGAGCAGTACTTC,CASSYRRVRGRTHEQYF
TRBV20-1,.,.,TRBJ2-5,TGCAGTGCTAGCTCGGGAGTAGGGGAGACCCAGTACTTC,CSASSGVGETQYF
TRBV10-3,.,few,TRBJ1-1,TGTGCCATCAGTGCTTCAGGGGAAGTGACTGAAGCTTTCTTT,CAISASGEVTEAFF
TRBV20-1,TRBD1,few,TRBJ2-2,TGCAGTGCTAGACCACCCCGGACAGGGGGCGTCGGGGAGCTGTTTTTT,CSARPPRTGGVGELFF
TRBV29-1,.,.,TRBJ2-1,TGCAGCTTTGGTCCTGACGCCTACAATGAGCAGTTCTTC,CSFGPDAYNEQFF
TRBV24-1,.,many,TRBJ2-1,TGTGCCACCAGTATGGGAAACGAGCAGTTCTTC,CATSMGNEQFF
TRBV11-3,TRBD1,many,TRBJ2-2,TGTGCCAGCAGCAAGACAGGGCCGAACACCGGGGAGCTGTTTTTT,CASSKTGPNTGELFF
TRBV24-1,TRBD2,.,TRBJ2-1,TGTGCCACCAGTGATGCTGGGACTAGCGGGAGGAATGAGCAGTTCTTC,CATSDAGTSGRNEQFF
TRBV20-1,.,many,TRBJ2-1,TGCAGTGCCCTGGGGGACCGCGACTTTGGCGATGAGCAGTTCTTC,CSALGDRDFGDEQFF
TRBV20-1,.,.,TRBJ2-6,TGCAGTGCTAGGGGAAGGGTGTCCAACTCTGGGGCCAACGTCCTGACTTTC,CSARGRVSNSGANVLTF
TRBV12-3/TRBV12-4,.,.,TRBJ2-4,TGTGCCAGCTCTGTAGGGGACATTCAGTACTTC,CASSVGDIQYF
TRBV6-5,.,few,TRBJ2-5,TGTGCCAGCAGTTACGGTCGTAGTGAGACCCAGTACTTC,CASSYGRSETQYF
TRBV6-2/TRBV6-3,.,once,TRBJ2-3,TGTGCCAGCAGCCTACGACGGGCTACGCAGTATTTT,CASSLRRATQYF
TRBV7-2,TRBD1,many,TRBJ1-1,TGTGCCAGCAGCCAACCTCCGGGACAGGGGACAGCTTTCTTT,CASSQPPGQGTAFF
TRBV12-3/TRBV12-4,.,many,TRBJ2-7,TGTGCCAGCAGTCGAGCCTACGAGCAGTACTTC,CASSRAYEQYF
TRBV5-1,.,once,TRBJ2-3,TGCGCCAGCAGCTTGGTTCAGAACACAGATACGCAGTATTTT,CASSLVQNTDTQYF
TRBV20-1,.,few,TRBJ2-5,TGCAGTGGTCTCACTAGGAGCAAAGAGACCCAGTACTTC,CSGLTRSKETQYF
TRBV5-6,.,.,TRBJ2-1,TGTGCCAGCAGCACGGGGGGCGGCTTCATGATAGAGCAGTTCTTC,CASSTGGGFMIEQFF
TRBV6-1,.,few,TRBJ1-1,TGTGCCCCCCAAGGGCAGAAATACACTGAAGCTTTCTTT,CAPQGQKYTEAFF
TRBV20-1,.,few,TRBJ2-7,TGCAGTGCTAGACCCCCATTGAGGGGCCCCTACGAGCAGTACTTC,CSARPPLRGPYEQYF
TRBV6-5,TRBD1,.,TRBJ2-7,TGTGCCAGCAGTTACGTCGGACAGGGGTACTACGAGCAGTACTTC,CASSYVGQGYYEQYF
TRBV7-9,.,.,TRBJ1-2,TGTGCCAGCAGCTTTCCGGCGGCAGGCTATGGCTACACCTTC,CASSFPAAGYGYTF
TRBV6-5,.,few,TRBJ2-1,TGTGCCAGCAGTTACTCCCTGGAGGGGGGACGGAATGAGCAGTTCTTC,CASSYSLEGGRNEQFF
TRBV12-5,.,.,TRBJ2-3,TGTGCTAGTGCCAGGACACTAAACACAGATACGCAGTATTTT,CASARTLNTDTQYF
TRBV12-3/TRBV12-4,TRBD1,many,TRBJ1-1,TGTGCCAGCAGCCACGGACAGGCAAACACTGAAGCTTTCTTT,CASSHGQANTEAFF
TRBV7-2,TRBD2,.,TRBJ2-3,TGTGCCAGCAGCCCCGGGACTAGGGGGGATACGCAGTATTTT,CASSPGTRGDTQYF
TRBV11-3,TRBD2,.,TRBJ2-7,TGTGCCAGCAGCTTAGTAGCGGGATCGGGTCGACACGAGCAGTACTTC,CASSLVAGSGRHEQYF
TRBV5-1,.,many,TRBJ1-1,TGCGCCAGCAGCGCCGGGACGGCGAACACTGAAGCTTTCTTT,CASSAGTANTEAFF
TRBV20-1,.,.,TRBJ2-7,TGCAGTGCTATAACGAAAGGGAGCGTCTCCTACGAGCAGTACTTC,CSAITKGSVSYEQYF
TRBV20-1,.,.,TRBJ2-7,TGCAGTGCTAGACCTATAGGGGCGTCCTACGAGCAGTACTTC,CSARPIGASYEQYF
TRBV12-3/TRBV12-4,TRBD1,.,TRBJ1-1,TGTGCCAGCAGTTCGTGGACAGGTTACACTGAAGCTTTCTTT,CASSSWTGYTEAFF
TRBV20-1,TRBD2,few,TRBJ2-7,TGCAGTGCTAATGTCCTAGCGGGAAGCTACGAGCAGTACTTC,CSANVLAGSYEQYF
TRBV20-1,.,few,TRBJ2-1,TGCAGTGCTAGAGACCCCACTAGGGGCCTTCTGCAGTTCTTC,CSARDPTRGLLQFF
TRBV20-1,TRBD2,.,TRBJ2-1,TGCAGTGCCCGACTAGCGGGAGTGGGATACAATGAGCAGTTCTTC,CSARLAGVGYNEQFF
TRBV9,.,.,TRBJ2-7,TGTGCCAGCAGCGTCGGGCCCCTGGGCTCCTACGAGCAGTACTTC,CASSVGPLGSYEQYF
TRBV6-1,TRBD1,.,TRBJ1-1,TGTGCCAGCAGTGCAAGCAGGGGGCTCACTGAAGCTTTCTTT,CASSASRGLTEAFF
TRBV5-1,.,.,TRBJ2-3,TGCGCCAGCAGCTTGGGGGACCTCACAGATACGCAGTATTTT,CASSLGDLTDTQYF
TRBV4-1,TRBD1,.,TRBJ2-1,TGCGCCAGCAGCCGCAGCCTACAGGGGCGTACCTACAATGAGCAGTTCTTC,CASSRSLQGRTYNEQFF
TRBV7-2,.,.,TRBJ2-3,TGTGCCAGCAGGGGAACTAGGGGTCCTAGCACAGATACGCAGTATTTT,CASRGTRGPSTDTQYF
TRBV29-1,.,few,TRBJ2-6,TGCAGCGTTCTTACCTACTCTGGGGCCAACGTCCTGACTTTC,CSVLTYSGANVLTF
TRBV6-1,.,many,TRBJ2-6,TGTGCCAGCAGCCCGGGTCCGGCATCTGGGGCCAACGTCCTGACTTTC,CASSPGPASGANVLTF
TRBV20-1,.,few,TRBJ2-1,TGCAGTGCTAGAGATCTCAGGACATCGGTTGAGCAGTTCTTC,CSARDLRTSVEQFF
TRBV5-1,TRBD1,many,TRBJ1-5,TGCGCCAGCAGTCCCGGGACAGGGTCTCAGCCCCAGCATTTT,CASSPGTGSQPQHF
TRBV20-1,.,many,TRBJ1-6,TGCAGTGCTAGGGTATGGGACGATAATTCACCCCTCCACTTT,CSARVWDDNSPLHF
TRBV12-3/TRBV12-4,.,few,TRBJ1-6,TGTGCCAGCAGAACAGGGTTAATCTCCCTCCACTTT,CASRTGLISLHF
TRBV20-1,TRBD2,many,TRBJ2-1,TGCAGTGCTAGAGGCCTAGCGGGGGGAGGTGAGCAGTTCTTC,CSARGLAGGGEQFF
TRBV12-3/TRBV12-4,.,.,TRBJ1-3,TGTGCCAGCATTACAGGTTTCTCTGGAAACACCATATATTTT,CASITGFSGNTIYF
TRBV5-8,.,.,TRBJ2-3,TGTGCCAGCAACTCCCTAGCGGATACGCAGTATTTT,CASNSLADTQYF
TRBV11-2,.,.,TRBJ1-5,TGTGCCAGCAGCCACTCGGGGGCAGGACAGCCCCAGCATTTT,CASSHSGAGQPQHF